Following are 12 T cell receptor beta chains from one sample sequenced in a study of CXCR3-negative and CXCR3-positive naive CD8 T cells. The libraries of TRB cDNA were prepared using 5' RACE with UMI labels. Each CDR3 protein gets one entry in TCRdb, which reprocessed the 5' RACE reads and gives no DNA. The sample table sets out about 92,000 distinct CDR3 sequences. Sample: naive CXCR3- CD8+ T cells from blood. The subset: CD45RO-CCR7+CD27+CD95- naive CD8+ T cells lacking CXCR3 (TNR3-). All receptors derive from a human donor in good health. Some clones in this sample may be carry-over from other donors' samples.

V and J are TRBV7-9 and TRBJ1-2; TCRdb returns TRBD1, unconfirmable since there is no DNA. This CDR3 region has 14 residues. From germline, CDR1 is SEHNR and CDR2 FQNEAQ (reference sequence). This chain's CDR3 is CASSWDRPNYGYTF.

Here the CDR3 reads CASSSDSGTIDTQYF. The chain combines TRBV28 with TRBJ2-3; with no DNA, the TCRdb D assignment of TRBD2 cannot be verified. The CDR3 covers 15 residues. Germline CDR1 MDHEN, CDR2 SYDVKM.

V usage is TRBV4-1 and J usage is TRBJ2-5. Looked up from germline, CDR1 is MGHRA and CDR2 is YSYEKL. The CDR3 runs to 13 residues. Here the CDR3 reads CASSQDLEETQYF.

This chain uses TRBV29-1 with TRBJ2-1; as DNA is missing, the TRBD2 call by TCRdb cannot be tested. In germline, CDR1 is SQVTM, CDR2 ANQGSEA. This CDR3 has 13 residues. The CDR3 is CSVGPSGYNEQFF.

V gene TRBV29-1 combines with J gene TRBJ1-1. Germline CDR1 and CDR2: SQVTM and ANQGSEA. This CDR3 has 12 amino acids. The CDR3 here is CSVERWNTEAFF.

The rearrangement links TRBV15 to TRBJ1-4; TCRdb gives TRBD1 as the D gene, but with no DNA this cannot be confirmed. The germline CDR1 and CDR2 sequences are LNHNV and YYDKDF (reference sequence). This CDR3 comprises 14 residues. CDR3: CATSRGDRDEKLFF.

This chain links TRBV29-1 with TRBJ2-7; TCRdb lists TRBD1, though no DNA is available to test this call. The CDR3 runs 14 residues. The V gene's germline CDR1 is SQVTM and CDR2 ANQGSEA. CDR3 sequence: CSVEAGFGSYEQYF.

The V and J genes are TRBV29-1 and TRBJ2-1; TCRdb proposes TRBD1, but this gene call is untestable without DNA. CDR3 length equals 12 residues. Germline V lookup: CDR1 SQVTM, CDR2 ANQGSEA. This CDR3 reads CSFHRDYNEQFF.

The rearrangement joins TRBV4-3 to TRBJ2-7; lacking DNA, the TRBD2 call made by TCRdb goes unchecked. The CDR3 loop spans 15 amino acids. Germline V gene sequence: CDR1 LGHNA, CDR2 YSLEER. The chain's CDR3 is CASSQDRRPWYEQYF.

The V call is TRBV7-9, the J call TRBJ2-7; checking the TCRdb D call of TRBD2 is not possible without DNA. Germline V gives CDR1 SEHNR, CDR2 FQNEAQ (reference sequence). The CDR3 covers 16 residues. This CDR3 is CASSLVGLAGDSEQYF.

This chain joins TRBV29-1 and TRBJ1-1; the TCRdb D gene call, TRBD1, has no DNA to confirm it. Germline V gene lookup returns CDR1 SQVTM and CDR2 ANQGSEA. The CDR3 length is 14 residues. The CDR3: CSVDAGTVNTEAFF.

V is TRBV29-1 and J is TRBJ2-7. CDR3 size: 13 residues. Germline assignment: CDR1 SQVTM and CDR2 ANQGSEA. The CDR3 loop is CSVVRQSSYEQYF.